These 11 T cell receptor beta chains originate from one sample sequenced in a study of blood T cell repertoires in COVID-19. Generated by immunoSEQ multiplex PCR, the TCRdb table keeps only in-frame clones and is missing some. The sample has 350,000 or so clones, 88% seen once. The sample comprised PBMCs or T cells enriched from blood (not recorded which). All receptors come from a woman in her 30s who had been exposed to COVID-19.

This chain joins TRBV2 and TRBJ2-2; no clear D gene. Trimming shortened V by 3 bases and J by 1 base, and 12 bases separated the two germline ends. CDR1 is SNHLY and CDR2 is FYNNEI in the germline V gene. The CDR3 covers 16 residues. The CDR3 loop reads CASSDESLMNTGELFF. In nucleotides, the CDR3 is TGTGCCAGCAGTGATGAGAGCCTAATGAACACCGGGGAGCTGTTTTTT.

The V call is TRBV10-2, the J call TRBJ2-1, with TRBD2 identical over 12 bases. Germline CDR1 and CDR2: WSHSY and SAAADI. The CDR3 covers 15 residues. After removal of 2 bases from V and 7 bases from J, the junction contained 3 bases not matched to a gene. The CDR3 protein is CASSERLAGANEQFF. In DNA form, the CDR3 reads TGCGCCAGCAGTGAGAGACTAGCGGGAGCTAATGAGCAGTTCTTC.

The CDR3 loop reads CASSLIFGGYNEQFF. The CDR3 DNA is TGTGCCAGCAGCTTGATCTTCGGGGGATACAATGAGCAGTTCTTC. V usage is TRBV5-8 and J usage is TRBJ2-1, with a weak D call TRBD2 (6 bases). The V and J ends lost 1 base and 4 bases respectively, with 12 bases between them. CDR3 length equals 15 residues. Germline values: CDR1 SGHTS, CDR2 YDEGEE.

This rearrangement joins TRBV6-5 to TRBJ2-3; TRBD2 matches 7 bases. V gave up 4 bases and J gave up 3 bases; unmatched junction bases: 4. This CDR3 spans 14 amino acids. From germline, CDR1 is MNHEY and CDR2 SVGAGI. CDR3 sequence reads: CASSWRESTDTQYF. CDR3 coding DNA: TGTGCCAGCAGTTGGCGGGAGAGTACAGATACGCAGTATTTT.

The gene calls are TRBV25-1 and TRBJ2-5; 9 positions match TRBD2. This CDR3 spans 16 amino acids. The germline V gene has CDR1 MGHDK and CDR2 SYGVNS. Trimming took 5 bases from V and 5 from J; bases not matched to a gene: 12. This chain's CDR3 is CASSIFRTSDRETQYF. In nucleotides, the CDR3 is TGTGCCAGCAGTATTTTCCGGACTAGCGACCGCGAGACCCAGTACTTC.

The sample holds one count of this clone. V is TRBV5-5 and J is TRBJ2-2; D not resolved. V shed 1 base and J shed 0 bases, with 7 bases lying between them. The CDR3 sequence is 15 residues long. Germline V gene data show CDR1 as SGHKS and CDR2 as YYEKEE (reference sequence). The CDR3 DNA reads TGTGCCAGCAGCTTGCAGAACGCGAACACCGGGGAGCTGTTTTTT. Amino acids: CASSLQNANTGELFF. Supplemented by reference TRBV5-5 and TRBJ2-2, the full variable domain reads DAGVTQSPTHLIKTRGQQVTLRCSPISGHKSVSWYQQVLGQGPQFIFQYYEKEERGRGNFPDRFSARQFPNYSSELNVNALLLGDSALYLCASSLQNANTGELFFGEGSRLTVL.

Comments on this clone: The same CDR3 arises from other DNA sequences in this sample as well. The rearrangement links TRBV18 to TRBJ2-7; D is perhaps TRBD1 (5 bases). The CDR3 spans 14 residues. Germline loops: CDR1 KGHSH, CDR2 LQKENI. Trimming left V 3 bases short and J 2 bases short, with 11 bases between. The CDR3 protein is CASSPRADTYEQYF. DNA of the CDR3: TGTGCCAGCTCACCCAGGGCAGACACCTACGAGCAGTACTTC.

This chain links TRBV28 with TRBJ1-1; perhaps TRBD1 as D (6 bases). This CDR3 contains 14 residues. CDR1 and CDR2 from the germline V gene are MDHEN and SYDVKM. V lost 10 bases and J 3 bases, leaving 18 bases between the germline ends. CDR3 loop: CATRGGAGYTEAFF. The CDR3 DNA follows: TGTGCCACAAGAGGGGGGGCAGGGTACACTGAAGCTTTCTTT.

The J gene is TRBJ2-6, the V gene TRBV7-3, with a weak D call TRBD1 (5 bases). The CDR3 loop spans 18 amino acids. V lost 0 bases and J 0 bases, leaving 12 bases between the germline ends. CDR1 is SGHTA, CDR2 FQGTGA, per germline. Here the CDR3 reads CASSLTPAQDSGANVLTF. CDR3 DNA: TGTGCCAGCAGCTTAACCCCGGCACAGGACTCTGGGGCCAACGTCCTGACTTTC.

The chain recombines TRBV25-1 with TRBJ2-7; 8 bases map to TRBD1. There are 16 residues in the CDR3. V lost 4 bases and J lost 7; bases outside the gene matches: 15. CDR1 is MGHDK and CDR2 is SYGVNS in the germline V gene. In nucleotides, the CDR3 is TGTGCCAGCAGTGCGGACAGGGCCCCAAGGTTGGAGGAGCAGTACTTC. Amino acids: CASSADRAPRLEEQYF.

The chain couples TRBV4-1 to TRBJ2-2; no definite D call. This CDR3 has 14 amino acids. V lost 0 bases, J lost 3 bases, and 5 bases lay in between. Per the germline V gene, CDR1 is MGHRA and CDR2 is YSYEKL. CDR3 region: CASSQEEYTGELFF. The DNA of the CDR3 is TGCGCCAGCAGCCAAGAGGAGTACACCGGGGAGCTGTTTTTT.